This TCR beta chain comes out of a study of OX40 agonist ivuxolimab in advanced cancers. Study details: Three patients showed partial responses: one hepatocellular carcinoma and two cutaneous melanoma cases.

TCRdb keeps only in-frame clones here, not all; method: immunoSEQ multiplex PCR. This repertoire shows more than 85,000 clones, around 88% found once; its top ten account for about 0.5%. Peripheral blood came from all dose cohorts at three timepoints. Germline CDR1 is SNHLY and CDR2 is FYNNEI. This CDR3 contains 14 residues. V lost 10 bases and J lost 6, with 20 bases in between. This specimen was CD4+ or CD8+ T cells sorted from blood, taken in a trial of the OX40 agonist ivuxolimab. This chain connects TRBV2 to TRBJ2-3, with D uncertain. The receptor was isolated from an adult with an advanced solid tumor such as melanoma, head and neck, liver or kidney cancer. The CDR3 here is CANTRSSPRDTQYF. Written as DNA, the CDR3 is TGTGCCAACACGAGGAGTAGTCCCCGGGATACGCAGTATTTT.